These 13 T cell receptor beta chains originate from one sample sequenced in a study of shared clonotypes between healthy human individuals. Selected positively for CCR7 and CD45RO-negative, naive CD8 cells excluded terminally differentiated effector memory CD45RA+ cells. Repertoires were generated with immunoSEQ multiplex PCR, while TCRdb's copy carries only in-frame clones and drops some. The data show over 2 million clones, with less than 95% seen just once and 0.85% to 1.3% held by the top ten. Specimen: naive CD8+ T cells sorted from blood. Source of these receptors: a man aged 18 to 30 in good health.

The chain joins TRBV2 to TRBJ2-3; D remains unclear. V lost 5 bases to trimming and J lost 2 bases, with 11 bases between them. The CDR3 is 14 residues long. The germline V gene encodes CDR1 SNHLY and CDR2 FYNNEI. The CDR3: CASSLPGPTDTQYF. CDR3 nucleotides: TGTGCCAGCAGTCTGCCTGGCCCCACAGATACGCAGTATTTT.

To note about this clone: One end of the junction is discordant with germline, which a read error may explain. V gene TRBV29-1 combines with J gene TRBJ2-3; 14 bases are a match to TRBD2. The CDR3 covers 15 residues. Germline V gives CDR1 SQVTM, CDR2 ANQGSEA. In DNA, the CDR3 is TGCAGCGTACCCGGACTAGCGGGGGGCACAGATAAGCAGTATTTT. Residues: CSVPGLAGGTDKQYF.

The chain recombines TRBV6-5 with TRBJ1-1; no clear D. The V end lost 2 bases, the J end lost 8 bases, and 12 bases lay between the germline ends. CDR3 size: 13 residues. Germline V lookup: CDR1 MNHEY, CDR2 SVGAGI. CDR3 nucleotide sequence: TGTGCCAGCAGTTACCTGGTATCCGGGGAAGCTTTCTTT. Protein: CASSYLVSGEAFF.

The rearrangement uses TRBV9 and TRBJ1-5; TRBD1 might be the D (6 bases). This CDR3 is 14 amino acids long. Germline values: CDR1 SGDLS, CDR2 YYNGEE. V lost 3 bases to trimming and J lost 7 bases, with 14 bases between them. CDR3 region: CASSGQDSEQPQHF. The CDR3 coding sequence is TGTGCCAGCAGCGGACAGGATTCGGAACAGCCCCAGCATTTT.

For the CDR3, the DNA is TGTGCCAGCAGCACAACCCTAACGGGGACCGGGGAGCTGTTTTTT. Amino acid sequence: CASSTTLTGTGELFF. The chain couples TRBV7-9 to TRBJ2-2; the D gene is possibly TRBD2 (5 bases). The length of the CDR3 is 15 residues. Germline assignment: CDR1 SEHNR and CDR2 FQNEAQ (reference sequence). V lost 5 bases and J 5 bases, leaving 15 bases between the germline ends.

The chain recombines TRBV27 with TRBJ2-2; D is uncertain. Germline lookup yields CDR1 MNHEY and CDR2 SMNVEV (reference sequence). The CDR3 covers 15 residues. V was clipped by 5 bases and J by 3 bases, with 13 bases between them. This CDR3 reads CASSPMDGDTGELFF. Written as DNA, the CDR3 is TGTGCCAGCAGTCCAATGGACGGAGACACCGGGGAGCTGTTTTTT.

This clone was counted between two and nine times. The rearrangement links TRBV28 to TRBJ2-2; 8 nucleotides agree with TRBD1. Trimming took 2 bases from V and 6 from J; bases not matched to a gene: 2. Per the germline V gene, CDR1 is MDHEN and CDR2 is SYDVKM. CDR3 length: 14 residues. CDR3 nucleotide sequence: TGTGCCAGCAGTTTAGACAGGGGCCCCGGGGAGCTGTTTTTT. It is translated as CASSLDRGPGELFF.

In its sample, this clone was seen once. The J gene is TRBJ1-1, the V gene TRBV29-1; D gene uncertain. The CDR3 is 11 amino acids. V was clipped by 6 bases and J by 7 bases, with 12 bases between them. Germline-derived CDR1 and CDR2 are SQVTM and ANQGSEA. The CDR3 sequence: CSVRYGLEAFF. In DNA form, the CDR3 reads TGCAGCGTCCGCTACGGCCTTGAAGCTTTCTTT.

The rearrangement uses TRBV7-9 and TRBJ1-4; no firm D call. Trimming shortened V by 3 bases and J by 8 bases, and 13 bases separated the two germline ends. CDR1 and CDR2 (germline): SEHNR, FQNEAQ (reference sequence). CDR3 length: 14 residues. The CDR3 DNA sequence: TGTGCCAGCAGCTTTGGCGGGGAGCACGAAAAACTGTTTTTT. This codes for CASSFGGEHEKLFF.

The chain couples TRBV5-6 to TRBJ2-1, with D perhaps matching TRBD1 (5 bases). The CDR3 is 16 amino acids. V lost 4 bases to trimming and J lost 2 bases, with 16 bases between them. The germline V gene has CDR1 SGHDT and CDR2 YYEEEE. The CDR3, as DNA: TGTGCCAGCAGCCCGGCGGTTGGGGCCCCCTACAATGAGCAGTTCTTC. Translating it yields CASSPAVGAPYNEQFF.

This chain uses TRBV6-5 with TRBJ2-7, with 7 nucleotides matching TRBD1. V dropped 6 bases and J dropped 5; count of bases not matched to a gene: 10. The CDR3 loop spans 14 amino acids. The germline gives CDR1 MNHEY, CDR2 SVGAGI. In DNA form, the CDR3 reads TGTGCCAGCAGCCCCGAGGGGGCGCCTCACGAGCAGTACTTC. Protein product: CASSPEGAPHEQYF.

The chain couples TRBV15 to TRBJ1-4; a possible D gene is TRBD1 (5 bases). V lost 8 bases, J lost 0 bases, and 13 bases lay in between. CDR3 length: 15 amino acids. Germline assignment: CDR1 LNHNV and CDR2 YYDKDF (reference sequence). The CDR3 DNA reads as TGTGCCACCCAAGAGGGGCCTGCAACTAATGAAAAACTGTTTTTT. It specifies CATQEGPATNEKLFF.

The chain employs TRBV7-9 and TRBJ1-2; TRBD1 matches 9 bases. The CDR3 runs to 12 residues. The V and J ends lost 4 bases and 6 bases, in that order; junction bases with no gene match: 0. Germline-derived CDR1 and CDR2 are SEHNR and FQNEAQ (reference sequence). CDR3 nucleotide sequence: TGTGCCAGCAGCTGGACAGGGGATGGCTACACCTTC. It encodes CASSWTGDGYTF.